The next 19 T cell receptor beta chains were all read from a single sample in a study of T cell changes during pregnancy in multiple sclerosis. Sequenced by immunoSEQ multiplex PCR; TCRdb stores in-frame clones only, minus some. This sample has 45,000 to 55,000 clones, with 92% found just once. This sample comprised CD4+ T cells from peripheral blood mononuclear cells, obtained after pregnancy. The receptor source for this set is a female donor with multiple sclerosis, enrolled in a pregnancy study.

The chain links TRBV7-2 to TRBJ1-1; 9 bases align to TRBD1. Germline CDR1 is SGHTA and CDR2 is FQGNSA. The V segment lost 5 bases and the J segment 3 bases; nucleotides outside the gene matches: 7. The length of the CDR3 is 15 residues. The CDR3 reads CASSLQGAVDTEAFF. CDR3 in DNA: TGTGCCAGCAGCCTACAGGGGGCGGTGGACACTGAAGCTTTCTTT.

V is TRBV5-5 and J is TRBJ1-1, with 7 bases matching TRBD1. The CDR3 contains 14 residues. Trimming took 2 bases from V and 4 from J; bases not matched to a gene: 5. Per the germline V gene, CDR1 is SGHKS and CDR2 is YYEKEE (reference sequence). CDR3 sequence: CASSFKGAGTEAFF. The DNA of the CDR3 is TGTGCCAGCAGCTTCAAGGGGGCGGGCACTGAAGCTTTCTTT.

This clone has just one count. The chain combines TRBV18 with TRBJ1-1; a possible D gene is TRBD1 (6 bases). Germline CDR1 is KGHSH and CDR2 is LQKENI. V was clipped by 4 bases and J by 5 bases, with 17 bases between them. This CDR3 is built from 15 residues. CDR3 amino acids: CASSLAGGAYTEAFF. The CDR3, as DNA: TGTGCCAGCTCACTAGCCGGGGGGGCATATACTGAAGCTTTCTTT.

The chain joins TRBV6-4 to TRBJ2-3; a weak D match, TRBD2 (5 bases). The ends were cut back, 3 bases at V and 3 bases at J, with 13 bases in the middle. This CDR3 has 15 residues. CDR1 and CDR2 (germline): MRHNA, SNTAGT. The CDR3, as DNA: TGTGCCAGCAGTGAAACAGCGGCAACAACAGATACGCAGTATTTT. Protein product: CASSETAATTDTQYF.

This clone has a count of ten or more. This sequence joins TRBV28 and TRBJ1-1; a possible D gene is TRBD1 (6 bases). This CDR3 has 14 amino acids. V was clipped by 7 bases and J by 1 base, with 13 bases between them. Germline CDR1 reads MDHEN; CDR2 reads SYDVKM. CDR3 region: CASTPVGANTEAFF. The CDR3, as DNA: TGTGCCAGCACCCCCGTGGGGGCGAACACTGAAGCTTTCTTT.

The chain recombines TRBV27 with TRBJ2-3; D ambiguous. V lost 2 bases, J lost 2 bases, and 14 bases lay in between. This CDR3 comprises 16 residues. From germline, CDR1 is MNHEY and CDR2 SMNVEV (reference sequence). CDR3 coding DNA: TGTGCCAGCAGTTTAGCGGATGCGCTCGACACAGATACGCAGTATTTT. This translates into CASSLADALDTDTQYF.

The chain recombines TRBV6-5 with TRBJ1-1; TRBD1 aligns across 10 bases. CDR1 and CDR2 (germline): MNHEY, SVGAGI. The CDR3 has 13 residues. Trimming took 2 bases from V and 12 from J; bases not matched to a gene: 6. The CDR3 is CASSYDRGRRSFF. In DNA form, the CDR3 reads TGTGCCAGCAGTTACGACAGGGGGCGCAGATCTTTCTTT.

This clone has more than one count but fewer than ten. The chain employs TRBV7-6 and TRBJ2-7; 9 bases are a match to TRBD1. This CDR3 comprises 16 residues. Trimming at V came to 2 bases and at J to 0 bases, leaving 5 bases not matched to a gene. Germline CDR1 reads SGHVS; CDR2 reads FNYEAQ. CDR3 coding DNA: TGTGCCAGCAGCTTACAACCGGGACAGGGCTCCTACGAGCAGTACTTC. Protein: CASSLQPGQGSYEQYF.

This sequence joins TRBV7-3 and TRBJ2-5; 16 bases map to TRBD2. The CDR3 has 16 amino acids. With V trimmed by 4 bases and J by 3 bases, 2 bases remained unmatched. Per the germline V gene, CDR1 is SGHTA and CDR2 is FQGTGA. CDR3 region: CASSSGLAGGEETQYF. CDR3 coding DNA: TGTGCCAGCAGCTCGGGACTAGCGGGAGGGGAAGAGACCCAGTACTTC.

The chain couples TRBV7-9 to TRBJ1-2, with TRBD1 matching 10 bases. This CDR3 region has 14 residues. Losses at the gene ends were 5 bases for V and 9 bases for J; bases not matched to a gene: 9. Germline V CDR1 and CDR2: SEHNR, FQNEAQ (reference sequence). The CDR3 protein is CASSLDRGLFSYTF. CDR3 DNA sequence: TGTGCCAGCAGCCTTGACAGGGGGCTCTTCAGCTACACCTTC.

The rearrangement links TRBV4-2 to TRBJ2-2; tentatively, D is TRBD1 (6 bases). CDR3 size: 14 residues. CDR1 is LGHNA, CDR2 YNFKEQ, per germline. V lost 4 bases and J lost 4, with 10 bases in between. CDR3: CASSRDTSTGELFF. As DNA, the CDR3 is TGTGCCAGCAGCCGGGACACATCCACCGGGGAGCTGTTTTTT.

The gene calls are TRBV11-2 and TRBJ1-4, with 10 bases matching TRBD1. V lost 5 bases and J lost 7; bases outside the gene matches: 7. Germline V gives CDR1 SGHAT, CDR2 FQNNGV. The CDR3 consists of 15 residues. The CDR3 nucleotides are TGTGCCAGCAGCCCTCGGACAGGGGGTGGTGAAAAACTGTTTTTT. This encodes CASSPRTGGGEKLFF.

The CDR3 DNA reads as TGTGCCAGCAGTTCCGGGACTAGCGCCTCTTACAATGAGCAGTTCTTC. Its translation: CASSSGTSASYNEQFF. The V and J genes are TRBV6-5 and TRBJ2-1; 10 nucleotides line up with TRBD2. Trimming took 4 bases from V and 4 from J; bases not matched to a gene: 7. The CDR3 length is 16 residues. Germline V gene lookup returns CDR1 MNHEY and CDR2 SVGAGI.

CDR3 protein: CASSQDGAGGDYGYTF. CDR3 bases: TGTGCCAGCAGCCAAGATGGCGCAGGGGGAGACTATGGCTACACCTTC. The chain joins TRBV4-2 to TRBJ1-2; 7 bases align to TRBD1. After removal of 0 bases from V and 3 bases from J, the junction contained 7 bases not matched to a gene. The CDR3 spans 16 residues. Germline lookup yields CDR1 LGHNA and CDR2 YNFKEQ.

The chain is built from TRBV28 and TRBJ2-2, with 7 bases fitting TRBD2. Looked up from germline, CDR1 is MDHEN and CDR2 is SYDVKM. This CDR3 has 13 amino acids. The V gene end was trimmed by 6 bases and the J gene end by 7 bases; junction bases not matched to a gene: 5. The CDR3 DNA reads TGTGCCAGCAGGTCGGGAGGAAACGGGGAGCTGTTTTTT. Its protein product is CASRSGGNGELFF. The entire variable domain, with the rest obtained from reference TRBV28 and TRBJ2-2, is as follows: DVKVTQSSRYLVKRTGEKVFLECVQDMDHENMFWYRQDPGLGLRLIYFSYDVKMKEKGDIPEGYSVSREKKERFSLILESASTNQTSMYLCASRSGGNGELFFGEGSRLTVL.

The rearrangement links TRBV11-2 to TRBJ2-7; TRBD1 matches at 9 bases. With 1 base clipped from V and 3 bases from J, the junction kept 16 bases outside the gene matches. The CDR3 spans 19 residues. Germline CDR1 SGHAT, CDR2 FQNNGV. The CDR3: CASSLALGRRDRVRYEQYF. The CDR3 nucleotides read TGTGCCAGCAGCTTAGCTTTAGGACGCCGGGACAGGGTCCGCTACGAGCAGTACTTC.

V is TRBV4-3 and J is TRBJ2-2; the D gene is possibly TRBD2 (6 bases). The V end lost 0 bases, the J end lost 6 bases, and 8 bases lay between the germline ends. Germline CDR1 reads LGHNA; CDR2 reads YSLEER. The CDR3 loop spans 14 amino acids. CDR3 DNA sequence: TGCGCCAGCAGCCAAGAGGGGGGTTCCGGGGAGCTGTTTTTT. Protein: CASSQEGGSGELFF.

The CDR3 region has the DNA TGCGCCAGCAGCTTGGACAGCACGAGCTCCTACAATGAGCAGTTCTTC. Residues: CASSLDSTSSYNEQFF. This chain connects TRBV5-1 to TRBJ2-1; D uncertain. The CDR3 length is 16 residues. CDR1 and CDR2 (germline): SGHRS, YFSETQ. Trimming removed 0 bases from V and 0 bases from J, with 10 bases in between.

V and J are TRBV11-2 and TRBJ2-5, with a tentative D call TRBD2 (6 bases). V was pared by 5 bases and J by 0 bases, with 22 bases between. Germline V lookup: CDR1 SGHAT, CDR2 FQNNGV. The CDR3 totals 18 residues. The CDR3: CASSTSPGWRGDQETQYF. CDR3 nucleotide sequence: TGTGCCAGCAGCACCTCCCCGGGGTGGCGGGGTGACCAAGAGACCCAGTACTTC.